The rows below give T cell receptor beta chains drawn from one sample of a study of CD8 T cells in Susac syndrome. MiXCR, run by TCRdb on the immunoSEQ multiplex PCR reads, gives a single entry per CDR3 protein. Of 330,000 or so distinct CDR3 sequences listed, approximately 85% were seen once; the top ten hold roughly 0.22%. Sequenced sample: CD8+ T cells from PBMCs. These receptors were collected from a human donor with multiple sclerosis. The CDR3 runs from the conserved cysteine through the conserved F or W. A D gene is named only where the DNA matches it firmly. Only part of the rows carry a size: once, few, many, or a class if the clone is expanded.

DNA: TGCGCCAGCAGCCCTTTGGGACTAGCGTGGAATGAGCAGTTCTTC
CDR3: CASSPLGLAWNEQFF
J: TRBJ2-1
size: once
D: TRBD2
V: TRBV4-3

DNA: TGTGCCAGCAGCTATACAGGGGGAGGCAATCAGCCCCAGCATTTT
CDR3: CASSYTGGGNQPQHF
J: TRBJ1-5
size: few
D: TRBD1
V: TRBV6-5

DNA: TGTGCCAGCAGCATGGGGGGACAGGACGCCTATGGCTACACCTTC
CDR3: CASSMGGQDAYGYTF
J: TRBJ1-2
size: .
D: TRBD1
V: TRBV7-9

DNA: TGTGCCAGCAGCTTGGCCGCGTCTAGCGGGAGAGTGGATACCGGGGAGCTGTTTTTT
CDR3: CASSLAASSGRVDTGELFF
J: TRBJ2-2
size: .
D: TRBD2
V: TRBV5-6

DNA: TGCAGCGTTGAAGATCGGTGGGGCGAGAGGAACACTGAAGCTTTCTTT
CDR3: CSVEDRWGERNTEAFF
J: TRBJ1-1
size: .
D: .
V: TRBV29-1

DNA: TGTGCCAGCAGCTTAGGGATTGTTTTGAGAGGAAATGAAAAACTGTTTTTT
CDR3: CASSLGIVLRGNEKLFF
J: TRBJ1-4
size: .
D: .
V: TRBV7-9

DNA: TGTGCCATCAGTGAGTCCGTTGATCAAGAGACCCAGTACTTC
CDR3: CAISESVDQETQYF
J: TRBJ2-5
size: .
D: .
V: TRBV6-1

DNA: TGTGCCAGCAGCTGGGACAGGGGAGGCTACACCTTC
CDR3: CASSWDRGGYTF
J: TRBJ1-2
size: .
D: TRBD1
V: TRBV5-6

DNA: TGTGCCAGCAGTTCCCAGGCCCTCACCGGGGAGCTGTTTTTT
CDR3: CASSSQALTGELFF
J: TRBJ2-2
size: .
D: .
V: TRBV6-2/TRBV6-3

DNA: TGTGCCAGCAGTTACTCGATTGGCTCCTACGAGCAGTACTTC
CDR3: CASSYSIGSYEQYF
J: TRBJ2-7
size: .
D: .
V: TRBV6-5

DNA: TGCGCCAGCAGCCAAGACGGCCTAGCGGGCTCCTACAATGAGCAGTTCTTC
CDR3: CASSQDGLAGSYNEQFF
J: TRBJ2-1
size: .
D: TRBD2
V: TRBV4-3

DNA: TGTGCCAGCAGCTTCGGACTAGCGGGAGATAAGTTCTTC
CDR3: CASSFGLAGDKFF
J: TRBJ2-1
size: .
D: TRBD2
V: TRBV11-3

DNA: TGTGCCAGCAGTCCAGGGGGCAGGCCCCTCCACTTT
CDR3: CASSPGGRPLHF
J: TRBJ1-6
size: .
D: TRBD1
V: TRBV28

DNA: TGTGCCAGCAGCCCCAGGACTAGCGGGCCCACCGGGGAGCTGTTTTTT
CDR3: CASSPRTSGPTGELFF
J: TRBJ2-2
size: .
D: TRBD2
V: TRBV7-9

DNA: TGTGCCAGCAGCCAAGGAGCGGGGGCGAGCTCCTACGAGCAGTACTTC
CDR3: CASSQGAGASSYEQYF
J: TRBJ2-7
size: once
D: TRBD2
V: TRBV4-2

DNA: TGTGCCACCAGTGATTTCGGCAGGGGGCTCTACAATGAGCAGTTCTTC
CDR3: CATSDFGRGLYNEQFF
J: TRBJ2-1
size: once
D: TRBD1
V: TRBV24-1

DNA: TGTGCCAGCAGCTTATATTCACGGAACACTGAAGCTTTCTTT
CDR3: CASSLYSRNTEAFF
J: TRBJ1-1
size: .
D: .
V: TRBV11-2

DNA: TGTGCCAGTACTCCCTTGTCGGCGGACAGGGCGGTTGAGCAGTTCTTC
CDR3: CASTPLSADRAVEQFF
J: TRBJ2-1
size: .
D: TRBD1
V: TRBV19

DNA: TGTGCCAGCAGCTGGCCCAGGGGACAGGCGTGGCCCTCGAACACCGGGGAGCTGTTTTTT
CDR3: CASSWPRGQAWPSNTGELFF
J: TRBJ2-2
size: .
D: TRBD1
V: TRBV11-2

DNA: TGTGCCACCAGTGATCCCGCCCCTGGACGGTTGGATGAGCAGTTCTTC
CDR3: CATSDPAPGRLDEQFF
J: TRBJ2-1
size: .
D: .
V: TRBV24-1

DNA: TGTGCCAGCAGTTACTCGAGAGATGGGACAGGAGTTCGGCGGGGTGCGACCCAGTACTTC
CDR3: CASSYSRDGTGVRRGATQYF
J: TRBJ2-5
size: .
D: TRBD1
V: TRBV6-5

DNA: TGTGCCAGCAGCCTTGGGACTAGCCCAACAGATACGCAGTATTTT
CDR3: CASSLGTSPTDTQYF
J: TRBJ2-3
size: .
D: TRBD2
V: TRBV28

DNA: TGTGCCAGCAGTTTGGGAGACGACTACGAGCAGTACTTC
CDR3: CASSLGDDYEQYF
J: TRBJ2-7
size: few
D: .
V: TRBV12-3/TRBV12-4

DNA: TGCAGTGCTAGAGATCGAAGGTACTCTGGAAACACCATATATTTT
CDR3: CSARDRRYSGNTIYF
J: TRBJ1-3
size: .
D: .
V: TRBV20-1

DNA: TGTGCCAGCAAAGTCGGGGGCACTAACTATGGCTACACCTTC
CDR3: CASKVGGTNYGYTF
J: TRBJ1-2
size: .
D: .
V: TRBV2

DNA: TGCAGCGTTGCCGTGACTTCCTCCTACGAGCAGTACTTC
CDR3: CSVAVTSSYEQYF
J: TRBJ2-7
size: .
D: .
V: TRBV29-1

DNA: TGTGCCATCAGCCGGACGGCGACAGGACCTTATAATTCACCCCTCCACTTT
CDR3: CAISRTATGPYNSPLHF
J: TRBJ1-6
size: .
D: .
V: TRBV10-3

DNA: TGTGCCGGGGGGGACTCCCAAGAGACCCAGTACTTC
CDR3: CAGGDSQETQYF
J: TRBJ2-5
size: .
D: TRBD2
V: TRBV30

DNA: TGTGCCAGCAGCTTATCCGTGGGGGGTTCAGGAACCTACAATGAGCAGTTCTTC
CDR3: CASSLSVGGSGTYNEQFF
J: TRBJ2-1
size: .
D: .
V: TRBV7-6

DNA: TGTGCCAGCAGCGAATGGGCAACTAATGAAAAACTGTTTTTT
CDR3: CASSEWATNEKLFF
J: TRBJ1-4
size: .
D: .
V: TRBV7-6

DNA: TGTGCCAGCAGCTTGAAGTGGGGGCGGACTGAAGCTTTCTTT
CDR3: CASSLKWGRTEAFF
J: TRBJ1-1
size: .
D: .
V: TRBV7-9

DNA: TGTGCCAGCCCCCACCTCCATCGCAGGGACAACTCCGGGGAGCTGTTTTTT
CDR3: CASPHLHRRDNSGELFF
J: TRBJ2-2
size: .
D: .
V: TRBV28

DNA: TGTGCCAGCAGTTTAATCGGGACAGGGAATGGCTACACCTTC
CDR3: CASSLIGTGNGYTF
J: TRBJ1-2
size: .
D: TRBD1
V: TRBV28

DNA: TGTGCCAGCAGCGCCTGGGGCACCTATGCAACTAATGAAAAACTGTTTTTT
CDR3: CASSAWGTYATNEKLFF
J: TRBJ1-4
size: .
D: .
V: TRBV7-2

DNA: TGTGCCAGCAGCTTGGTCGTCAAGAATGAAGCTTTCTTT
CDR3: CASSLVVKNEAFF
J: TRBJ1-1
size: few
D: .
V: TRBV5-5

DNA: TGTGCCAGCAGCTTCTCCAGCGGGTACTTCTACGAGCAGTACTTC
CDR3: CASSFSSGYFYEQYF
J: TRBJ2-7
size: .
D: .
V: TRBV5-6

DNA: TGTGCCAGCAGCGACGGAGAACTTCGTAACTATGGCTACACCTTC
CDR3: CASSDGELRNYGYTF
J: TRBJ1-2
size: .
D: .
V: TRBV9

DNA: TGTGCCAGCACCGTGCCCCGAGGCTCTCCGAACACTGAAGCTTTCTTT
CDR3: CASTVPRGSPNTEAFF
J: TRBJ1-1
size: .
D: .
V: TRBV28

DNA: TGTGCCAGCCGAGTAGCGGGAGTTAACGAGCAGTACTTC
CDR3: CASRVAGVNEQYF
J: TRBJ2-7
size: .
D: TRBD2
V: TRBV27

DNA: TGCGCCAGCAGCCAACGCAATGAGCAGTTCTTC
CDR3: CASSQRNEQFF
J: TRBJ2-1
size: few
D: .
V: TRBV4-1

DNA: TGCAGTGCTAGAGATGGGTACAGGGGAAGAGGTCAAGAGACCCAGTACTTC
CDR3: CSARDGYRGRGQETQYF
J: TRBJ2-5
size: .
D: TRBD1
V: TRBV20-1

DNA: TGTGCCAGCAGTTTACCGGACAGTATCACAGATACGCAGTATTTT
CDR3: CASSLPDSITDTQYF
J: TRBJ2-3
size: .
D: .
V: TRBV12-3/TRBV12-4

DNA: TGTGCCACCAGCGGACGGGAGAGGGAGACCCAGTACTTC
CDR3: CATSGRERETQYF
J: TRBJ2-5
size: .
D: .
V: TRBV15

DNA: TGTGCCAGCAGTTTAGGGATTCTCACCTACGAGCAGTACTTC
CDR3: CASSLGILTYEQYF
J: TRBJ2-7
size: .
D: .
V: TRBV12-3/TRBV12-4

DNA: TGCGCCAGTCAGATACTAGCGGGACCTCCGGGGGAGCAGTACTTC
CDR3: CASQILAGPPGEQYF
J: TRBJ2-7
size: .
D: TRBD2
V: TRBV10-2

DNA: TGTGCCAGCAGTACGGACAGGGGGTTCAGCTCCTACGAGCAGTACTTC
CDR3: CASSTDRGFSSYEQYF
J: TRBJ2-7
size: .
D: TRBD1
V: TRBV27

DNA: TGTGCCAGTAGCTTGACTAGTTCGGCTGAGCAGTTCTTC
CDR3: CASSLTSSAEQFF
J: TRBJ2-1
size: once
D: .
V: TRBV19

DNA: TGTGCCAGCAGTCAAAGACAGGTTTTTAATGAAAAACTGTTTTTT
CDR3: CASSQRQVFNEKLFF
J: TRBJ1-4
size: .
D: .
V: TRBV7-2

DNA: TGCGCCAGCAGCCAAGGGGTTGGGACTAGCGGGAGTTCTGGGGCCAACGTCCTGACTTTC
CDR3: CASSQGVGTSGSSGANVLTF
J: TRBJ2-6
size: .
D: TRBD2
V: TRBV4-3

DNA: TGTGCCCCATGCCCTTCGCCGACCGGGACTAGCGGGAGTTTGGCCTCCTACGAGCAGTACTTC
CDR3: CAPCPSPTGTSGSLASYEQYF
J: TRBJ2-7
size: .
D: TRBD2
V: TRBV10-3

DNA: TGCGCCAGCAGCCAAGAAGGACCGGGACTTCGAACCAACGAGCAGTACTTC
CDR3: CASSQEGPGLRTNEQYF
J: TRBJ2-7
size: .
D: .
V: TRBV4-3

DNA: TGTGCCAGCAGCTTAGGTATATCTCAGCCCCAGCATTTT
CDR3: CASSLGISQPQHF
J: TRBJ1-5
size: .
D: .
V: TRBV7-9

DNA: TGTGCCAGCAGCCCCCGATCTAGCGGGGATGAGCAGTTCTTC
CDR3: CASSPRSSGDEQFF
J: TRBJ2-1
size: .
D: TRBD2
V: TRBV9

DNA: TGTGCCAGCAGCGTGGGACAGCCCTCCTACAATGAGCAGTTCTTC
CDR3: CASSVGQPSYNEQFF
J: TRBJ2-1
size: .
D: TRBD1
V: TRBV27

DNA: TGTGCCAGCAGCTTTAGTTCCGAGCAGTACTTC
CDR3: CASSFSSEQYF
J: TRBJ2-7
size: .
D: .
V: TRBV7-8

DNA: TGTGCCAGCAGTTTCCCGTACAGGGAAACTGAAGCTTTCTTT
CDR3: CASSFPYRETEAFF
J: TRBJ1-1
size: .
D: .
V: TRBV12-3/TRBV12-4

DNA: TGTGCCAGCAGCTTAGTGGGTCAGCCCCAGCATTTT
CDR3: CASSLVGQPQHF
J: TRBJ1-5
size: few
D: .
V: TRBV7-2